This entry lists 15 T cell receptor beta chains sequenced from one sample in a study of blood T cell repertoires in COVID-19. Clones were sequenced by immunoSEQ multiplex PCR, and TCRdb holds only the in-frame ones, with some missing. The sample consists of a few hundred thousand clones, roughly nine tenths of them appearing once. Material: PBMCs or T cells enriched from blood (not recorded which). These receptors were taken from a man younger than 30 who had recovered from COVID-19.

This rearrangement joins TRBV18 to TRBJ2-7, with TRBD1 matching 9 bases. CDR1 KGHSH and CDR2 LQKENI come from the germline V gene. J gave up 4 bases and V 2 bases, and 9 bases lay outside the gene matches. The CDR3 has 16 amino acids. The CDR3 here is CASSPEQGADFYEQYF. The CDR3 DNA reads TGTGCCAGCTCACCAGAACAGGGGGCGGATTTTTACGAGCAGTACTTC.

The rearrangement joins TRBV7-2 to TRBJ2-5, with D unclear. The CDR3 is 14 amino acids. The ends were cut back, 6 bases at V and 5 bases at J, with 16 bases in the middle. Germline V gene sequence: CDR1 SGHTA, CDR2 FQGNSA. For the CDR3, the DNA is TGTGCCAGCAGTCCTTTAGAAATGGGCGAGACCCAGTACTTC. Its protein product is CASSPLEMGETQYF. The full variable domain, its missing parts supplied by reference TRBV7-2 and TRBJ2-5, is GAGVSQSPSNKVTEKGKDVELRCDPISGHTALYWYRQSLGQGLEFLIYFQGNSAPDKSGLPSDRFSAERTGGSVSTLTIQRTQQEDSAVYLCASSPLEMGETQYFGPGTRLLVL.

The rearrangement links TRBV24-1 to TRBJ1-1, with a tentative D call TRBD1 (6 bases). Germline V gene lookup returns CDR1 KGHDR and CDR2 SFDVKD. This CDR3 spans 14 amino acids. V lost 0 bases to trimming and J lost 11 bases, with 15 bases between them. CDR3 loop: CATSDLLRGTLAFF. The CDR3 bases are TGTGCCACCAGTGATTTGCTTCGAGGGACACTGGCTTTCTTT.

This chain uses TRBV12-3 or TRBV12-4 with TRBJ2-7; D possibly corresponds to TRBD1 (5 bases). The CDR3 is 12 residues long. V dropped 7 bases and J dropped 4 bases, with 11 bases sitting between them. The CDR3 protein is CASMEQAYEQYF. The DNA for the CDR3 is TGTGCCAGCATGGAACAGGCATACGAGCAGTACTTC.

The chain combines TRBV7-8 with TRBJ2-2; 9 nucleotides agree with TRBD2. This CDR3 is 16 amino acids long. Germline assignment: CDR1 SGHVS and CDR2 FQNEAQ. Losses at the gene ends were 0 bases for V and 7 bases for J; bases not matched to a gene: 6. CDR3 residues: CASSLASGGFVGELFF. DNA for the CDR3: TGTGCCAGCAGCTTAGCTAGCGGGGGATTTGTCGGGGAGCTGTTTTTT.

Here the CDR3 DNA reads TGTGCCAGCAGCTTAGATCTTAGGCTAGCGGGAGGCGATGAGCAGTTCTTC. Amino acids: CASSLDLRLAGGDEQFF. The chain carries TRBV7-9 and TRBJ2-1, with 11 bases aligning to TRBD2. From germline, CDR1 is SEHNR and CDR2 FQNEAQ (reference sequence). J was trimmed by 8 bases and V by 1 base; bases with no gene match: 10. The CDR3 sequence is 17 residues long.

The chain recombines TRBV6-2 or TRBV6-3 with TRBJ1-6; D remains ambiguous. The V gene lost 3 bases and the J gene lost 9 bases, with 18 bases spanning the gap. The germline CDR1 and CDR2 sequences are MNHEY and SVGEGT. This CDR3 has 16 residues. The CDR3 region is CASSYRIGIPTSPLHF. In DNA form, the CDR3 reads TGTGCCAGCAGTTATAGAATCGGGATTCCTACTTCACCCCTCCACTTT.

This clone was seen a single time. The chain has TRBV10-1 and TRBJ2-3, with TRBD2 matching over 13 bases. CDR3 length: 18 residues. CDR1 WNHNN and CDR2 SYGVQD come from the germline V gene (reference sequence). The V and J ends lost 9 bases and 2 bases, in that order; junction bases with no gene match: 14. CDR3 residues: CASNAGTSGDENTDTQYF. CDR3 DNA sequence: TGCGCCAGTAACGCCGGGACTAGCGGGGATGAAAACACAGATACGCAGTATTTT.

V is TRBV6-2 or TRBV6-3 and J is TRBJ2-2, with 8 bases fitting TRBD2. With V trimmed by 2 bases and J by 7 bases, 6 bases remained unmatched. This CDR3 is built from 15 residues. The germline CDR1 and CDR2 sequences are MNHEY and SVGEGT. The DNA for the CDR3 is TGTGCCAGCAGTTACCGAGCGGGGGTCGTCGGGGAGCTGTTTTTT. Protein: CASSYRAGVVGELFF.

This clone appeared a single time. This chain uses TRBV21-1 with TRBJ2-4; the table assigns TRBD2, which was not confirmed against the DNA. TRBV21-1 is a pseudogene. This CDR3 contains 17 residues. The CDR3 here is CASSNIRSALAKNIQYF. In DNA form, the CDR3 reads TGTGCCAGCAGCAACATCCGGAGTGCCCTAGCCAAAAACATTCAGTACTTC.

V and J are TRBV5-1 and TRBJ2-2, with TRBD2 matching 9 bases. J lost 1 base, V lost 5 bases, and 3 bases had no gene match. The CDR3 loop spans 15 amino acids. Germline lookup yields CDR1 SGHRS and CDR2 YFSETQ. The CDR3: CASRSSGKNTGELFF. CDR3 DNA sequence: TGCGCCAGCAGGTCTAGCGGGAAGAACACCGGGGAGCTGTTTTTT.

Here the CDR3 DNA reads TGTGCCAGCAGCCCAGGGGTTTCGAATTCACCCCTCCACTTT. Translated: CASSPGVSNSPLHF. The J gene is TRBJ1-6, the V gene TRBV7-9; possibly TRBD1 for D (6 bases). Germline values: CDR1 SEHNR, CDR2 FQNEAQ (reference sequence). The CDR3 is 14 amino acids. V lost 5 bases to trimming and J lost 7 bases, with 12 bases between them. The full variable domain, rest sourced from reference TRBV7-9 and TRBJ1-6, is DTGVSQNPRHKITKRGQNVTFRCDPISEHNRLYWYRQTLGQGPEFLTYFQNEAQLEKSRLLSDRFSAERPKGSFSTLEIQRTEQGDSAMYLCASSPGVSNSPLHFGNGTRLTVT.

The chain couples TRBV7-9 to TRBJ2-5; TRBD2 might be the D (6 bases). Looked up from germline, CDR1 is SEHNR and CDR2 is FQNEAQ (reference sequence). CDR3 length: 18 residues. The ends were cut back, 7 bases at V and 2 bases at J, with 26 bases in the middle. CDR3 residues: CASTGPGGRLGGQETQYF. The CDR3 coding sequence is TGTGCCAGCACGGGACCTGGTGGGAGGCTCGGTGGGCAAGAGACCCAGTACTTC.

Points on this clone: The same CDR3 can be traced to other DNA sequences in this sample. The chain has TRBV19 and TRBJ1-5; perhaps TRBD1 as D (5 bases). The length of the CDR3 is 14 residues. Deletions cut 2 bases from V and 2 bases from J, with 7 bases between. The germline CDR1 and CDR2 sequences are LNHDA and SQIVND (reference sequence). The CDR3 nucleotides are TGTGCCAGTAGTATACAGGGCGGCAATCAGCCCCAGCATTTT. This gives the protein CASSIQGGNQPQHF. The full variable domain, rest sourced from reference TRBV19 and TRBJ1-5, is DGGITQSPKYLFRKEGQNVTLSCEQNLNHDAMYWYRQDPGQGLRLIYYSQIVNDFQKGDIAEGYSVSREKKESFPLTVTSAQKNPTAFYLCASSIQGGNQPQHFGDGTRLSIL.

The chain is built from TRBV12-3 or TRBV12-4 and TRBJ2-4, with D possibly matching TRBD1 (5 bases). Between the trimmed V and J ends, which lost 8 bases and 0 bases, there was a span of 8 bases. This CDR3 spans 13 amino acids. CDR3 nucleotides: TGTGCCAGCTGTAGGGGAGCCAAAAACATTCAGTACTTC. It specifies CASCRGAKNIQYF.